Below, 30 T cell receptor beta chains from the same sample are listed, as sequenced in a study of blood T cells in healthy people across ages. The authors ran a second PCR of about 6 to 11 cycles using a sample-barcoded 5' primer and a J-beta primer mix. Each CDR3 protein gets one entry after TCRdb re-called the 5' RACE reads with MiXCR. This table has nearly 1 million distinct CDR3 sequences, roughly 51% appearing once. Sample: blood. Every receptor here comes from a woman aged 55-70 years in good health.

The CDR3 DNA reads as TGCAGCGTTGTCGGGGGACCGACAGAGACCCAGTACTTC. Protein: CSVVGGPTETQYF. The chain couples TRBV29-1 to TRBJ2-5; a weak D match, TRBD2 (6 bases). The V gene lost 4 bases and the J gene lost 4 bases, with 13 bases spanning the gap. The CDR3 spans 13 residues. CDR1 and CDR2 from the germline V gene are SQVTM and ANQGSEA.

In regard to this clonotype: One junction end does not reproduce the germline sequence, and a read error may be involved. The V call is TRBV6-5, the J call TRBJ2-7, with TRBD2 matching over 7 bases. The CDR3 contains 15 residues. In germline, CDR1 is MNHEY, CDR2 SVGAGI. The CDR3 bases are TGTGCCAGCAGACCACTAGCGTCTCGCTCCTACGGGCAGTACTTC. Encoded protein: CASRPLASRSYGQYF.

The J gene is TRBJ2-7, the V gene TRBV20-1, with 7 bases matching TRBD1. Germline V CDR1 and CDR2: DFQATT, SNEGSKA (reference sequence). The trim removed 6 bases at V and 2 bases at J, leaving 10 bases unmatched. CDR3 length: 14 residues. This CDR3 reads CSASDREAAYEQYF. The CDR3 DNA is TGCAGTGCGTCAGACAGGGAAGCCGCCTACGAGCAGTACTTC.

This clonotype came up a few times. The chain uses TRBV2 and TRBJ2-2; D perhaps matches TRBD2 (5 bases). Germline V gene sequence: CDR1 SNHLY, CDR2 FYNNEI. The V and J ends lost 3 bases and 7 bases respectively, with 15 bases between them. The CDR3 is made up of 15 amino acids. The CDR3 DNA follows: TGTGCCAGCAGTGAGGTTGGGAGTTTCAGCGGGGAGCTGTTTTTT. This encodes CASSEVGSFSGELFF.

In this sample, this clonotype turned up a few times. V gene TRBV6-6 combines with J gene TRBJ2-7; possibly TRBD1 for D (6 bases). Trimming cost V 2 bases and J 3 bases, with 14 bases left between them. The CDR3 covers 15 residues. Germline loops: CDR1 MNHNY, CDR2 SVGAGI (reference sequence). DNA of the CDR3: TGTGCCAGCAGTTACGGGGACACCGATTTCTACGAGCAGTACTTC. It yields the protein CASSYGDTDFYEQYF.

This chain uses TRBV5-1 with TRBJ2-3; D gene ambiguous. The germline gives CDR1 SGHRS, CDR2 YFSETQ. The CDR3 is 15 amino acids. Trimming shortened V by 1 base and J by 0 bases, and 9 bases separated the two germline ends. This CDR3 reads CASSLLESSTDTQYF. The CDR3 coding sequence is TGCGCCAGCAGCTTGTTAGAGAGTAGCACAGATACGCAGTATTTT.

The V and J genes are TRBV24-1 and TRBJ2-2; maybe TRBD1 (5 bases). CDR1 KGHDR and CDR2 SFDVKD come from the germline V gene. Trimming cost V 1 base and J 3 bases, with 14 bases left between them. The CDR3 has 17 residues. The CDR3: CATSDFAGQRDTGELFF. CDR3 DNA sequence: TGTGCCACCAGTGATTTTGCAGGGCAAAGGGACACCGGGGAGCTGTTTTTT.

This chain joins TRBV14 and TRBJ2-5; 9 bases agree with TRBD1. CDR1 is SGHDN and CDR2 is FVKESK in the germline V gene. This CDR3 is built from 15 residues. J was trimmed by 5 bases and V by 4 bases; bases with no gene match: 8. The CDR3 nucleotides are TGTGCCAGCAGCCCGGAACAGGGGGCCTGGGAGACCCAGTACTTC. Its translation is CASSPEQGAWETQYF.

Written as DNA, the CDR3 is TGTGCCAGTAGGATGGGACAGGGGAGGTCCTACGAGCAGTACTTC. It translates to CASRMGQGRSYEQYF. The V and J genes are TRBV19 and TRBJ2-7; 10 bases line up with TRBD1. The V segment lost 6 bases and the J segment 1 base; nucleotides outside the gene matches: 6. Germline CDR1 is LNHDA and CDR2 is SQIVND (reference sequence). The CDR3 runs 15 residues.

This clonotype was detected a few times. This chain uses TRBV25-1 with TRBJ2-7; 9 nucleotides agree with TRBD1. Germline lookup yields CDR1 MGHDK and CDR2 SYGVNS. The V segment lost 5 bases and the J segment 6 bases; nucleotides outside the gene matches: 5. The CDR3 covers 13 residues. The CDR3 DNA sequence: TGTGCCAGCAGTCCGGGACAGGGATCCGAGCAGTACTTC. Amino acids: CASSPGQGSEQYF.

This clonotype has at least ten counts. The chain uses TRBV29-1 and TRBJ1-4; D unresolved. Germline CDR1 and CDR2: SQVTM and ANQGSEA. CDR3 length equals 11 residues. Trimming removed 3 bases at V and 5 bases at J, with 4 bases between. DNA for the CDR3: TGCAGCGTTGAGGAGAATGAAAAACTGTTTTTT. Protein product: CSVEENEKLFF.

V usage is TRBV29-1 and J usage is TRBJ1-2; TRBD1 aligns across 7 bases. From germline, CDR1 is SQVTM and CDR2 ANQGSEA. This CDR3 is built from 12 residues. Losses at the gene ends were 6 bases for V and 10 bases for J; bases not matched to a gene: 11. The CDR3 spells CSVAPDRRIYTF. In DNA, the CDR3 is TGCAGCGTCGCCCCGGACAGGAGAATCTACACCTTC.

The genes are TRBV7-9 and TRBJ2-7; 11 bases map to TRBD2. From germline, CDR1 is SEHNR and CDR2 FQNEAQ (reference sequence). This CDR3 has 15 amino acids. Unmatched junction bases numbered 9, after V lost 5 bases and J lost 6 bases. CDR3 protein: CASSPVAGGRAEQYF. The CDR3 nucleotides read TGTGCCAGCAGCCCAGTAGCGGGAGGGCGGGCCGAGCAGTACTTC. The entire variable domain, with the rest obtained from reference TRBV7-9 and TRBJ2-7, is as follows: DTGVSQNPRHKITKRGQNVTFRCDPISEHNRLYWYRQTLGQGPEFLTYFQNEAQLEKSRLLSDRFSAERPKGSFSTLEIQRTEQGDSAMYLCASSPVAGGRAEQYFGPGTRLTVT.

This chain uses TRBV3-1 with TRBJ2-5; D uncertain. Germline V lookup: CDR1 LGHDT, CDR2 YNNKEL (reference sequence). The CDR3 runs 13 residues. V lost 2 bases and J 5 bases, leaving 9 bases between the germline ends. CDR3 amino acids: CASSQSPRETQYF. The CDR3 region has the DNA TGTGCCAGCAGCCAATCACCCCGGGAGACCCAGTACTTC.

V gene TRBV29-1 combines with J gene TRBJ2-1; D might be TRBD2 (6 bases). Per the germline V gene, CDR1 is SQVTM and CDR2 is ANQGSEA. The CDR3 is 16 residues long. V was cut by 4 bases and J by 8 bases, with 24 bases left in between. The CDR3 DNA follows: TGCAGCGTTGCCGATTTCCGACTAGTAGGCATAGATGAGCAGTTCTTC. This encodes CSVADFRLVGIDEQFF.

The sample holds a few counts of this clonotype. The rearrangement joins TRBV7-9 to TRBJ2-5; 8 bases agree with TRBD1. The DNA end favors TRBJ2-7, so the J call may be wrong. The CDR3 loop spans 14 amino acids. CDR1 and CDR2 from the germline V gene are SEHNR and FQNEAQ (reference sequence). The CDR3, as DNA: TGTGCCAGCAGCTTAGGGGACAGGTTCTACGAGCAGTACTTC. This codes for CASSLGDRFYEQYF.

The chain joins TRBV3-1 to TRBJ1-5; D remains unclear. Trimming removed 5 bases at V and 5 bases at J, with 13 bases between. Germline CDR1 is LGHDT and CDR2 is YNNKEL (reference sequence). This CDR3 spans 14 amino acids. The DNA of the CDR3 is TGTGCCAGCAGCGACAAGATGGGAGATCAGCCCCAGCATTTT. It translates to CASSDKMGDQPQHF.

This clonotype turned up a few times. This chain uses TRBV6-2 or TRBV6-3 with TRBJ1-6; D is uncertain. Germline V gives CDR1 MNHEY, CDR2 SVGEGT. The V end lost 6 bases, the J end lost 8 bases, and 14 bases lay between the germline ends. The CDR3 loop spans 14 amino acids. CDR3 nucleotides: TGTGCCAGCAGGCCCGCGCGGGGTGATTCACCCCTCCACTTT. This translates into CASRPARGDSPLHF.

The chain recombines TRBV7-2 with TRBJ2-1; 7 bases map to TRBD2. The CDR3 totals 16 residues. V was pared by 7 bases and J by 0 bases, with 9 bases of the junction left unmatched. CDR1 is SGHTA and CDR2 is FQGNSA in the germline V gene. The CDR3 region has the DNA TGTGCCAGCACCTCCACTAGCGTTAGCTCCTACAATGAGCAGTTCTTC. This translates into CASTSTSVSSYNEQFF. Using reference TRBV7-2 and TRBJ2-1 for the parts outside the CDR3, the full variable domain is GAGVSQSPSNKVTEKGKDVELRCDPISGHTALYWYRQSLGQGLEFLIYFQGNSAPDKSGLPSDRFSAERTGGSVSTLTIQRTQQEDSAVYLCASTSTSVSSYNEQFFGPGTRLTVL.

The chain recombines TRBV20-1 with TRBJ2-3; D is uncertain. Trimming removed 8 bases at V and 6 bases at J, with 15 bases between. The CDR3 spans 12 residues. Looked up from germline, CDR1 is DFQATT and CDR2 is SNEGSKA (reference sequence). The CDR3 region is CSTPPNTDTQYF. The CDR3 bases are TGCAGTACTCCCCCGAACACGGATACGCAGTATTTT.

The CDR3 spells CSARPTWETQYF. The CDR3 DNA follows: TGCAGTGCTAGGCCGACGTGGGAGACCCAGTACTTC. V usage is TRBV20-1 and J usage is TRBJ2-5; D unresolved. CDR3 length: 12 residues. Deletions cut 3 bases from V and 5 bases from J, with 10 bases between. Germline V gene lookup returns CDR1 DFQATT and CDR2 SNEGSKA (reference sequence).

The CDR3 loop reads CASSLPGLAHTDTQYF. Written as DNA, the CDR3 is TGTGCCAGCAGTTTACCGGGACTAGCCCACACAGATACGCAGTATTTT. V and J are TRBV5-6 and TRBJ2-3, with 9 bases lining up with TRBD2. The length of the CDR3 is 16 residues. Germline V gives CDR1 SGHDT, CDR2 YYEEEE. Germline trimming cut 5 bases from V and 2 bases from J; bases unmatched to any gene: 9.

The V gene is TRBV4-2, the J gene TRBJ2-1, with D perhaps matching TRBD2 (6 bases). CDR3 size: 15 residues. V lost 0 bases to trimming and J lost 5 bases, with 11 bases between them. Per germline, CDR1 LGHNA and CDR2 YNFKEQ. DNA for the CDR3: TGTGCCAGCAGCCAAGATCGACTAGTGAACAATGAGCAGTTCTTC. This translates into CASSQDRLVNNEQFF.

The V and J genes are TRBV7-2 and TRBJ2-2, with TRBD1 matching over 9 bases. Germline V CDR1 and CDR2: SGHTA, FQGNSA. CDR3 length: 17 amino acids. The trim removed 4 bases at V and 7 bases at J, leaving 13 bases unmatched. The CDR3 sequence is CASSSPFLQGAGGELFF. CDR3 DNA sequence: TGTGCCAGCAGCTCTCCGTTCTTACAGGGGGCCGGCGGGGAGCTGTTTTTT.

The genes are TRBV7-9 and TRBJ2-3; 14 nucleotides match TRBD2. CDR3 length: 18 amino acids. After removal of 5 bases from V and 0 bases from J, the junction contained 7 bases not matched to a gene. CDR1 and CDR2 (germline): SEHNR, FQNEAQ (reference sequence). CDR3: CASSPGLAGGPSTDTQYF. The CDR3 DNA follows: TGTGCCAGCAGCCCTGGACTAGCGGGAGGACCTAGCACAGATACGCAGTATTTT.

In this sample, this clonotype turned up a few times. The chain uses TRBV25-1 and TRBJ2-3; possibly TRBD1 or TRBD2 for D (5 bases each). CDR3 size: 15 residues. Trimming left V 6 bases short and J 5 bases short, with 18 bases between. Per the germline V gene, CDR1 is MGHDK and CDR2 is SYGVNS. CDR3 sequence: CASRGEQTRGDTQYF. The CDR3 DNA reads TGTGCCAGCAGGGGGGAGCAGACTCGGGGAGATACGCAGTATTTT. The complete variable domain, with remaining parts taken from reference TRBV25-1 and TRBJ2-3, reads EADIYQTPRYLVIGTGKKITLECSQTMGHDKMYWYQQDPGMELHLIHYSYGVNSTEKGDLSSESTVSRIRTEHFPLTLESARPSHTSQYLCASRGEQTRGDTQYFGPGTRLTVL.

This clonotype was detected only a few times. V is TRBV12-3 or TRBV12-4 and J is TRBJ2-1, with 10 bases aligning to TRBD2. The CDR3 spans 14 residues. Losses at the gene ends were 7 bases for V and 12 bases for J; bases not matched to a gene: 12. This CDR3 reads CASNRAGGPQGQFF. CDR3 sequence (DNA): TGTGCCAGCAACCGAGCGGGAGGGCCCCAAGGGCAGTTCTTC.

The J gene is TRBJ1-2, the V gene TRBV30; D perhaps matches TRBD1 (5 bases). CDR1 GTSNPN and CDR2 SVGIG come from the germline V gene (reference sequence). V was cut by 4 bases and J by 6 bases, with 12 bases left in between. The CDR3 spans 12 residues. CDR3 sequence: CAWTSGGNGYTF. DNA of the CDR3: TGTGCCTGGACCTCTGGGGGGAATGGCTACACCTTC.

The chain has TRBV6-6 and TRBJ1-4; D is undetermined. This CDR3 spans 13 amino acids. The V end lost 2 bases, the J end lost 9 bases, and 10 bases lay between the germline ends. CDR1 is MNHNY, CDR2 SVGAGI, per germline (reference sequence). The CDR3 region has the DNA TGTGCCAGCAGTTACGGCCGGCTCCAAAAACTGTTTTTT. Protein product: CASSYGRLQKLFF.

The chain employs TRBV2 and TRBJ2-1; D is ambiguous. Trimming stripped 3 bases from V and 5 bases from J, with 14 bases between. Germline CDR1 and CDR2: SNHLY and FYNNEI. CDR3 length equals 15 residues. The CDR3 reads CASSDLRIGDNEQFF. DNA for the CDR3: TGTGCCAGCAGTGATTTGAGGATTGGCGACAATGAGCAGTTCTTC.